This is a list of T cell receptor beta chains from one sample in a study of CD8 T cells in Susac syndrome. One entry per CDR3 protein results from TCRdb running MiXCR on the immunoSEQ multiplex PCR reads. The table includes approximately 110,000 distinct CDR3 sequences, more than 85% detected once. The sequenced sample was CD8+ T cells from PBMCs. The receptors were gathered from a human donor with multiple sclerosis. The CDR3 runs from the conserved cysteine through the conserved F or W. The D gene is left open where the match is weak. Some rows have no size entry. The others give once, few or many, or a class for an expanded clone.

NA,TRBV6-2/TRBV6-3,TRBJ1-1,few,CASSYPTEAFF,TGTGCCAGCAGTTATCCCACTGAAGCTTTCTTT
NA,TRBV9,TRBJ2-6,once,CASSDRTGRVDANVLTF,TGTGCCAGCAGCGATCGGACAGGGAGGGTTGATGCCAACGTCCTGACTTTC
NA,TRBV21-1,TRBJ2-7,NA,CASSKDGHRFSYEQYF,TGTGCCAGCAGCAAAGACGGGCACCGCTTCTCCTACGAGCAGTACTTC
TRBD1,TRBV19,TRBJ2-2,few,CASSLDRGELFF,TGTGCCAGTAGCTTGGACAGGGGGGAGCTGTTTTTT
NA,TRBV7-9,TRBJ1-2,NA,CASSLDYGYTF,TGTGCCAGCAGCTTAGACTATGGCTACACCTTC
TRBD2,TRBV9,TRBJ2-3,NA,CASSVGGSGGTDTQYF,TGTGCCAGCAGCGTAGGAGGTAGCGGGGGCACAGATACGCAGTATTTT
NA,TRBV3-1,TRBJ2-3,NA,CASSQDKLRGGTDTQYF,TGTGCCAGCAGCCAAGACAAATTGAGGGGGGGCACAGATACGCAGTATTTT
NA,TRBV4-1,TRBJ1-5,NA,CASSQFLGQPQHF,TGCGCCAGCAGCCAGTTTTTGGGTCAGCCCCAGCATTTT
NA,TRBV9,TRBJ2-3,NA,CASSVDLTRGSRSTDTQYF,TGTGCCAGCAGCGTAGATCTAACGCGGGGCAGCCGGAGCACAGATACGCAGTATTTT
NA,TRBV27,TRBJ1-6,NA,CASSYGPFNSPLHF,TGTGCCAGCAGCTATGGACCGTTCAATTCACCCCTCCACTTT
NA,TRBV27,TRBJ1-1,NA,CASSIGRQAEAFF,TGTGCCAGCAGTATCGGACGACAGGCTGAAGCTTTCTTT
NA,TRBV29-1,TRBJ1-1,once,CSVEVATNTEAFF,TGCAGCGTTGAAGTGGCTACGAACACTGAAGCTTTCTTT
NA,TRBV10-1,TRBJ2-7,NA,CASSERTGPYEQYF,TGCGCCAGCAGTGAGAGGACGGGTCCCTACGAGCAGTACTTC
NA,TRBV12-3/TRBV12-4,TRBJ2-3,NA,CASSFFASTDTQYF,TGTGCCAGCAGTTTTTTCGCCAGCACAGATACGCAGTATTTT
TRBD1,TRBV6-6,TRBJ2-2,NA,CASSGDRGFPGELFF,TGTGCCAGCAGTGGGGACAGGGGGTTCCCCGGGGAGCTGTTTTTT
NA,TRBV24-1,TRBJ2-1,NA,CATSDPLRVGGGQFF,TGTGCCACCAGTGACCCCCTACGGGTGGGGGGTGGGCAGTTCTTC